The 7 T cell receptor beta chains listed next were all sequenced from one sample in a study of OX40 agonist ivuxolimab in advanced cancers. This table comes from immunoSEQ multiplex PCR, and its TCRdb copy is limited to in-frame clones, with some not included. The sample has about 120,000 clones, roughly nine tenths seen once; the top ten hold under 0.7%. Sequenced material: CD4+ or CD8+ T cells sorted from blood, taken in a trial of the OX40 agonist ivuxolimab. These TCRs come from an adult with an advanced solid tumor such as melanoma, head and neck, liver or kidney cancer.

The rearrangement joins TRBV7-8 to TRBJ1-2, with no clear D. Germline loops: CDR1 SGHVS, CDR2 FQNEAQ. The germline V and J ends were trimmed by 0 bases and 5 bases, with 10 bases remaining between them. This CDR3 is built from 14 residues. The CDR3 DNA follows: TGTGCCAGCAGCTTAGCTACCCAAGGGTATGGCTACACCTTC. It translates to CASSLATQGYGYTF.

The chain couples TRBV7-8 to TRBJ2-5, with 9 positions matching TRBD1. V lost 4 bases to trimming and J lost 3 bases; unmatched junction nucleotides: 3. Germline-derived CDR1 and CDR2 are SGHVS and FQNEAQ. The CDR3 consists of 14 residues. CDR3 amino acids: CASSWDRAEETQYF. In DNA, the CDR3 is TGTGCCAGCAGCTGGGACAGGGCTGAAGAGACCCAGTACTTC.

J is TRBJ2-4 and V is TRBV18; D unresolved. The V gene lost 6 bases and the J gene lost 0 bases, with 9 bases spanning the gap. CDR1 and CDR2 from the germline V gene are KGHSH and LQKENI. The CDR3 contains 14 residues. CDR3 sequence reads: CASSPIQAKNIQYF. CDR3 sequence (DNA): TGTGCCAGCTCCCCCATTCAAGCCAAAAACATTCAGTACTTC. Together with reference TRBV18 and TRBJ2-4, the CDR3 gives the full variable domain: NAGVMQNPRHLVRRRGQEARLRCSPMKGHSHVYWYRQLPEEGLKFMVYLQKENIIDESGMPKERFSAEFPKEGPSILRIQQVVRGDSAAYFCASSPIQAKNIQYFGAGTRLSVL.

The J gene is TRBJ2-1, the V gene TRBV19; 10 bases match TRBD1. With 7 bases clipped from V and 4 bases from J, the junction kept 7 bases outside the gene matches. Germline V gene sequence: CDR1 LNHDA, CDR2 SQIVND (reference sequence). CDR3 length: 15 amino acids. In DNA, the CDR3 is TGTGCCAGTAAGGGCGGGACAGGGGTGTACAATGAGCAGTTCTTC. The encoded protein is CASKGGTGVYNEQFF.

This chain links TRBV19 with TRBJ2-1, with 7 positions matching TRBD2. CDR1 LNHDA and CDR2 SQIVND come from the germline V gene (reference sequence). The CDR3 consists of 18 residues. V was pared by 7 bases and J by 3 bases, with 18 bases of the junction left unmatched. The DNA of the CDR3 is TGTGCCAGTAAGCGACTAGCCTTGGAGACCGGGAACTACAATGAGCAGTTCTTC. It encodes CASKRLALETGNYNEQFF.

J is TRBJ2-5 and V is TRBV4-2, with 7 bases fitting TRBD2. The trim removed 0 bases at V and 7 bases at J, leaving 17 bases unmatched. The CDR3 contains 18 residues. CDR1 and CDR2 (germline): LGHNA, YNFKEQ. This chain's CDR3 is CASSQDRGSGRLGGTQYF. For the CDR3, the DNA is TGTGCCAGCAGCCAAGATCGTGGTAGCGGGCGCCTCGGTGGGACCCAGTACTTC.

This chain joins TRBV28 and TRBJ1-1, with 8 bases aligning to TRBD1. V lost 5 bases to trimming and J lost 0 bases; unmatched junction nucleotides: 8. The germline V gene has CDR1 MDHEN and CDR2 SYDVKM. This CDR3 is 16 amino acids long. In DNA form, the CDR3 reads TGTGCCAGCAGTCCCTCGTGGACAGGGATGAACACTGAAGCTTTCTTT. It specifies CASSPSWTGMNTEAFF.